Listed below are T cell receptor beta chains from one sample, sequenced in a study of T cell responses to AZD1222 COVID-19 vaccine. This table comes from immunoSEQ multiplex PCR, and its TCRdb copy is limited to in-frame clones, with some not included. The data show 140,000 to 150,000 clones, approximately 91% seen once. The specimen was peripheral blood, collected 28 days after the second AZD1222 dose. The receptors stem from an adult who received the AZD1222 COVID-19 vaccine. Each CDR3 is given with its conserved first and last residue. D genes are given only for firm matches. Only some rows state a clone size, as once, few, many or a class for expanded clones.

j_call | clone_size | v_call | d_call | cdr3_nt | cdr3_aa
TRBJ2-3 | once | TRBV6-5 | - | TGTGCCAGCAGTTACTCGTCGGTTAACACAGATACGCAGTATTTT | CASSYSSVNTDTQYF
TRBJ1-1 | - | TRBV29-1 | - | TGCAGCGTTGAAGAGGGAGGCGTGAACACTGAAGCTTTCTTT | CSVEEGGVNTEAFF
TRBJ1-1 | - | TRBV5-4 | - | TGTGCCAGCAGCCGGGCCAGGGTGAACACTGAAGCTTTCTTT | CASSRARVNTEAFF
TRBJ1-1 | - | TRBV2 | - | TGTGCCAGCAGTGACAGGTTCGAAGCTTTCTTT | CASSDRFEAFF
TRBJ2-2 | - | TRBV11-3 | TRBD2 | TGTGCCAGCAGCTTAGCGCGGGGGGGCCTCAGCGGGGAGCTGTTTTTT | CASSLARGGLSGELFF
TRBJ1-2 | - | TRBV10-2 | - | TGCGCCAGCAGTGAGCGTGCCGGGAGCGGCTATGGCTACACCTTC | CASSERAGSGYGYTF
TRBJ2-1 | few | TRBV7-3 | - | TGTGCCAGCAGCTTAATACCAGGTTTCCCCTACAATGAGCAGTTCTTC | CASSLIPGFPYNEQFF
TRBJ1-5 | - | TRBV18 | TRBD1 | TGTGCCAGCTCCCACTCCGGGACAGGGGGCAATCAGCCCCAGCATTTT | CASSHSGTGGNQPQHF
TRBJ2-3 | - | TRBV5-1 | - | TGCGCCAGCAGCGGAGGACAAGGCACAGATACGCAGTATTTT | CASSGGQGTDTQYF
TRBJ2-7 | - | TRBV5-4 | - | TGTGCCAGCAGCTTGAAGTCAGACTACGAGCAGTACTTC | CASSLKSDYEQYF
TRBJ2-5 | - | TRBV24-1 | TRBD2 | TGTGCCACCAGTGATCGGACTAGCGGGGCACAAGAGACCCAGTACTTC | CATSDRTSGAQETQYF